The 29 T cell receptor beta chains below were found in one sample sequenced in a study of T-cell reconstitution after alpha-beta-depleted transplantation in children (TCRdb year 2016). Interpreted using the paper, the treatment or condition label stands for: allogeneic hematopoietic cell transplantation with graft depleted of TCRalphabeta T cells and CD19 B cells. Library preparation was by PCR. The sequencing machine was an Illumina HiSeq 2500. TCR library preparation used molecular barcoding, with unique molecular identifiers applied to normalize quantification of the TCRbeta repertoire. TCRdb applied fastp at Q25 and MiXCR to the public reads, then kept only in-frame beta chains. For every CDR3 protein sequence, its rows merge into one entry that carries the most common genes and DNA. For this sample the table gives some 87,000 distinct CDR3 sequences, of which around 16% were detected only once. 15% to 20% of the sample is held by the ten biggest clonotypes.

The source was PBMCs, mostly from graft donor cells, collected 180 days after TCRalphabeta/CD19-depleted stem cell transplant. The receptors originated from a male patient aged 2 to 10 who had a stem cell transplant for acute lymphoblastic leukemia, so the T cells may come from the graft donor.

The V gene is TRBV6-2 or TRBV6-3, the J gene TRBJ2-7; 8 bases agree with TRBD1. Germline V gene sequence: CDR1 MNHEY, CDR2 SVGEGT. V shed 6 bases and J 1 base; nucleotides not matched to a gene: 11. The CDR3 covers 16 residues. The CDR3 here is CASSRRTGRQSYEQYF. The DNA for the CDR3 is TGTGCCAGCAGCCGCCGGACAGGGAGACAATCCTACGAGCAGTACTTC.

The CDR3 nucleotides read TGTGCCAGCAGTGAGGCGACAGGTATTTCACCCCTCCACTTT. Its protein product is CASSEATGISPLHF. This chain links TRBV2 with TRBJ1-6, with D tentatively TRBD1 (6 bases). The germline gives CDR1 SNHLY, CDR2 FYNNEI. The CDR3 runs 14 residues. The V and J ends lost 3 bases and 9 bases respectively, with 12 bases between them.

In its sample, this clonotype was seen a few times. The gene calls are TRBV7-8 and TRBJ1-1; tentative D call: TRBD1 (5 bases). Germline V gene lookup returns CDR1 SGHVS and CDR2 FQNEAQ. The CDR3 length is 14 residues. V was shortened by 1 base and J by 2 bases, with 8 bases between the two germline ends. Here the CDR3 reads CASSLGGVNTEAFF. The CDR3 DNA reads TGTGCCAGCAGCTTAGGGGGGGTTAACACTGAAGCTTTCTTT.

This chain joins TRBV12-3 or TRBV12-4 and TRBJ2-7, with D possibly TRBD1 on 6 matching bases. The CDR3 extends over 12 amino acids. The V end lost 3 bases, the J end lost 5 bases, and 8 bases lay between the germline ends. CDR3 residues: CASSFGGDEQYF. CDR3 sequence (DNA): TGTGCCAGCAGTTTTGGGGGCGACGAGCAGTACTTC.

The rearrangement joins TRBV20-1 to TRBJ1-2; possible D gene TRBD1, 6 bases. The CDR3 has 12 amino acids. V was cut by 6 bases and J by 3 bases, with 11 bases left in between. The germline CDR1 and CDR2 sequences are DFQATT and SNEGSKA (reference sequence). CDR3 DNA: TGCAGTGCCCCACCAGGGGACTATGGCTACACCTTC. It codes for CSAPPGDYGYTF.

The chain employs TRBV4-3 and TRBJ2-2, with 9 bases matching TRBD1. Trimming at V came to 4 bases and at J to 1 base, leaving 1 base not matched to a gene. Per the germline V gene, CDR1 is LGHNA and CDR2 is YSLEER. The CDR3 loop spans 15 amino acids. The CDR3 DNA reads TGCGCCAGCAGCCTGGACAGGGGGAACACCGGGGAGCTGTTTTTT. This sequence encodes CASSLDRGNTGELFF.

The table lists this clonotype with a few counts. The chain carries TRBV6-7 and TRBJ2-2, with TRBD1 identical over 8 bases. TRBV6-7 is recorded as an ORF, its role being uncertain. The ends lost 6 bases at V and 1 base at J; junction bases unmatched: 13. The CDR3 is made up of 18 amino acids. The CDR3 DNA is TGTGCCAGCAGAGGAGGCAGGGGGCGAGGTCGGAACACCGGGGAGCTGTTTTTT. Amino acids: CASRGGRGRGRNTGELFF.

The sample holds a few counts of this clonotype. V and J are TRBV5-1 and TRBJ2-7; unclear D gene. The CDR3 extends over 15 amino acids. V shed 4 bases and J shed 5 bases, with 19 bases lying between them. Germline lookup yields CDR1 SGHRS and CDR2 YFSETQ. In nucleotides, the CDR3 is TGCGCCAGCAGCCTAACCGGGCCCCACCTCAACGAGCAGTACTTC. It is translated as CASSLTGPHLNEQYF.

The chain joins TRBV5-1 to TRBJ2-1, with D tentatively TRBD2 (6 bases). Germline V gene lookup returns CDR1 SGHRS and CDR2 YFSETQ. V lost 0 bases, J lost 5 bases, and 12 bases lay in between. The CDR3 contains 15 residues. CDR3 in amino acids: CASSLAEGTHNEQFF. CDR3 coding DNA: TGCGCCAGCAGCTTGGCCGAAGGGACTCACAATGAGCAGTTCTTC.

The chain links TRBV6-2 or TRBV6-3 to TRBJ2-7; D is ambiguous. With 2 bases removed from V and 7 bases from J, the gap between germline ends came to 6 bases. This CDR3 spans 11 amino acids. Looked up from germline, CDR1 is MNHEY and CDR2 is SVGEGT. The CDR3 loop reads CASSYDREQYF. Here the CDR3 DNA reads TGTGCCAGCAGTTACGACCGGGAGCAGTACTTC.

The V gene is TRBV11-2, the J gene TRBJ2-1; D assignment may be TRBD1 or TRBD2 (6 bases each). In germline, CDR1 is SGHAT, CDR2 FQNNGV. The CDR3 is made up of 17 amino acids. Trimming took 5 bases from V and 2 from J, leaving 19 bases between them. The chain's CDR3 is CASSPNPGGLPYNEQFF. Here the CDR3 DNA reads TGTGCCAGCAGCCCGAATCCTGGGGGGCTTCCCTACAATGAGCAGTTCTTC.

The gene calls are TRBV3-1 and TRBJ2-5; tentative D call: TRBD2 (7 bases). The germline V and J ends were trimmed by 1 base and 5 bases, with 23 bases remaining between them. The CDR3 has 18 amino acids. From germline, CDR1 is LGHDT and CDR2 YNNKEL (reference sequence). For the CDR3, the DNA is TGTGCCAGCAGCCAAGGGGGGAGTCGCGGGGGCCCTCTGGAGACCCAGTACTTC. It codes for CASSQGGSRGGPLETQYF.

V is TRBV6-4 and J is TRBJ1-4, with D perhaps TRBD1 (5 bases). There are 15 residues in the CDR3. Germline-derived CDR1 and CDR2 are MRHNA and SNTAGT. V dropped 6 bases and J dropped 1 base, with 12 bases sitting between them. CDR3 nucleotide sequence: TGTGCCAGCAGGGATACAGGCGGAACTAATGAAAAACTGTTTTTT. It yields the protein CASRDTGGTNEKLFF.

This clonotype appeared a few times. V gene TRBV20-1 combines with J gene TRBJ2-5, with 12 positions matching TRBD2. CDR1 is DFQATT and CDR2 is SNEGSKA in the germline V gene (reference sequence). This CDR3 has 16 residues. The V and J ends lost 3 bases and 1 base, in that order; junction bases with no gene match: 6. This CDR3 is CSASGLAGNPQETQYF. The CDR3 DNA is TGCAGTGCTAGCGGACTAGCGGGGAACCCCCAAGAGACCCAGTACTTC.

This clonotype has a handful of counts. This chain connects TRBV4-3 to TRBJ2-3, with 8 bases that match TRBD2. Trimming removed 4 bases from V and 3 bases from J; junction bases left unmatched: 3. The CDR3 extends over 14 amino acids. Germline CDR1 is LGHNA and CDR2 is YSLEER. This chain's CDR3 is CASSPGGVTDTQYF. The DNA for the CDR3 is TGCGCCAGCAGCCCCGGGGGGGTAACAGATACGCAGTATTTT.

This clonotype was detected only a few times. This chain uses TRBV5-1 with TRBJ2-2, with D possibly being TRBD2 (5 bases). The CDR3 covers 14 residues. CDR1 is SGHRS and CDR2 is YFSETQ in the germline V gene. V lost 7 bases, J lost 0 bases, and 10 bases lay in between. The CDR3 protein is CASQSGSNTGELFF. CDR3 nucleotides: TGCGCCAGCCAATCGGGGTCGAACACCGGGGAGCTGTTTTTT.

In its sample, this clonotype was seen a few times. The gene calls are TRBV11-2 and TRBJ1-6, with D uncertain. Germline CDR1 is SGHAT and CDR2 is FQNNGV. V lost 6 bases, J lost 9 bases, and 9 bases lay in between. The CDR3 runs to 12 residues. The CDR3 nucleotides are TGTGCCAGCAGTGGATTCGGTTCACCCCTCCACTTT. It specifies CASSGFGSPLHF.

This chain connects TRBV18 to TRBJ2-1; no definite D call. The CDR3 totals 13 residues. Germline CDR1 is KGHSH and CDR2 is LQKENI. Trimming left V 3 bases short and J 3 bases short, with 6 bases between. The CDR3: CASSPLYYNEQFF. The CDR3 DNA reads TGTGCCAGCTCACCGCTTTACTACAATGAGCAGTTCTTC.

The CDR3 nucleotides read TGTGCCAGCAGCTTAGGCCGGGGGGAGCAGTTCTTC. Its translation: CASSLGRGEQFF. The V and J genes are TRBV7-2 and TRBJ2-1; possibly TRBD2 for D (6 bases). The CDR3 runs 12 residues. The germline CDR1 and CDR2 sequences are SGHTA and FQGNSA. V lost 1 base, J lost 10 bases, and 8 bases lay in between.

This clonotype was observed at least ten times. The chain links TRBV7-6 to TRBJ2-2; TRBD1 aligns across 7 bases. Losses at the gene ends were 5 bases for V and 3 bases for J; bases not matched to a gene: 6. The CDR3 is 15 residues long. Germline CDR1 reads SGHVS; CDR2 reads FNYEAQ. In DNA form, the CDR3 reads TGTGCCAGCAGCCTAGGACAGGAGTACACCGGGGAGCTGTTTTTT. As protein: CASSLGQEYTGELFF.

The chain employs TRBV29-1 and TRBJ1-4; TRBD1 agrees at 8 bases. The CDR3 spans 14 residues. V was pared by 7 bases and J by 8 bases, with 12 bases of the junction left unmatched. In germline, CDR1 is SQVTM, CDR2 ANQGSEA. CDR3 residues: CSAMRGTGAEKLFF. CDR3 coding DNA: TGCAGCGCCATGAGGGGGACAGGTGCCGAAAAACTGTTTTTT.

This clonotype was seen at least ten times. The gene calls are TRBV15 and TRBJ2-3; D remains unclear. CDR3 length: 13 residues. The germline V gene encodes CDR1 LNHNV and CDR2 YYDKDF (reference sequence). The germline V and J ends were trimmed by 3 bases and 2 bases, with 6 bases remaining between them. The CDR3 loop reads CATSRDPTDTQYF. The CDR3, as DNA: TGTGCCACCAGCAGGGATCCCACAGATACGCAGTATTTT.

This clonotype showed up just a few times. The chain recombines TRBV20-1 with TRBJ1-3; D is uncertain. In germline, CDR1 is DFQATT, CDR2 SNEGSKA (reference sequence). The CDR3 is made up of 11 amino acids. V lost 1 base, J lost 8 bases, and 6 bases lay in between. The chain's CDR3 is CSARVVDTIYF. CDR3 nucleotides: TGCAGTGCTAGAGTCGTTGACACCATATATTTT.

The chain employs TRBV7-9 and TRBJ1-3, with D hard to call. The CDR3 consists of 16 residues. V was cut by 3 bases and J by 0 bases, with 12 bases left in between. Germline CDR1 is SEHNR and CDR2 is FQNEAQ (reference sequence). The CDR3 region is CASSFAGSFSGNTIYF. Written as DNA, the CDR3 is TGTGCCAGCAGCTTCGCGGGGAGCTTCTCTGGAAACACCATATATTTT.

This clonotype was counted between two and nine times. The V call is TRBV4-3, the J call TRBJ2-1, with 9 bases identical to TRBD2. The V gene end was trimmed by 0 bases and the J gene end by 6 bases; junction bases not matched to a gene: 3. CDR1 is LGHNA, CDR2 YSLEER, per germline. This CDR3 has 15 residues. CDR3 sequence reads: CASSQEGLASNEQFF. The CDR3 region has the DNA TGCGCCAGCAGCCAAGAAGGACTAGCGAGCAATGAGCAGTTCTTC.

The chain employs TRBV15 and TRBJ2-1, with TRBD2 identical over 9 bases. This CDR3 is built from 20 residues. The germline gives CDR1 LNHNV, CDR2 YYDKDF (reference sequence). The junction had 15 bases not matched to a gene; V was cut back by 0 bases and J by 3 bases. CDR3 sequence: CATSRDQLAGYKVDYNEQFF. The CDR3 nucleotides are TGTGCCACCAGCAGAGATCAGCTAGCGGGGTACAAAGTAGACTACAATGAGCAGTTCTTC.

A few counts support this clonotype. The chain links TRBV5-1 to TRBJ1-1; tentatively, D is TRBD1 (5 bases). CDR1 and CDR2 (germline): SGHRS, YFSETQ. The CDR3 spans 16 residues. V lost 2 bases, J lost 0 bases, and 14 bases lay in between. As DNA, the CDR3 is TGCGCCAGCAGCTTCGGAATAGACAGCATGAACACTGAAGCTTTCTTT. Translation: CASSFGIDSMNTEAFF.

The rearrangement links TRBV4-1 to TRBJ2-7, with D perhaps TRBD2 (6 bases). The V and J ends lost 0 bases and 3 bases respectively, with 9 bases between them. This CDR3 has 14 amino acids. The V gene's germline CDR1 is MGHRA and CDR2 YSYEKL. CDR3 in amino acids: CASSQDRGFYEQYF. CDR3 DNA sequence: TGCGCCAGCAGCCAAGATCGGGGGTTCTACGAGCAGTACTTC.

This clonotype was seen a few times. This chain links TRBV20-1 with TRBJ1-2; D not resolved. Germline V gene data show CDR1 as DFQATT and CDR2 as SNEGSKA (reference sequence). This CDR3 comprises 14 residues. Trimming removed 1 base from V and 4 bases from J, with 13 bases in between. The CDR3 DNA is TGCAGTGCTAGAGCCTCCTGGCAGACCTATGGCTACACCTTC. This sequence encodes CSARASWQTYGYTF.